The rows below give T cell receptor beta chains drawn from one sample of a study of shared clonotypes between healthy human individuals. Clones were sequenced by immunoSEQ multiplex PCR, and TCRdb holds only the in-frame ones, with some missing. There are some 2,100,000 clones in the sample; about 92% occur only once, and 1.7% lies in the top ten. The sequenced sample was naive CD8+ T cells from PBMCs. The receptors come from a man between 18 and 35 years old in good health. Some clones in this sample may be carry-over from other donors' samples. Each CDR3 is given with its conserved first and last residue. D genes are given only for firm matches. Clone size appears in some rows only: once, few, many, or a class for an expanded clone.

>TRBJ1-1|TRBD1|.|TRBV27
TGTGCCAGCAGTTTATCTACAGGGGGTGAAACGGGAGTTGGTACTTTCTTT
CASSLSTGGETGVGTFF
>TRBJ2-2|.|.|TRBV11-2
TGTGCCAGCAGCTTAGGCCCGGGACAACTAAACACCGGGGAGCTGTTTTTT
CASSLGPGQLNTGELFF
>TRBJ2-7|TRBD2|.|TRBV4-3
TGCGCCAGCAGCCAAGATCGGGGGGGCGGTTTCGAGCAGTACTTC
CASSQDRGGGFEQYF
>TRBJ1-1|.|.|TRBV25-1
TGTGCCAGCGGTCCTGGGCAGAACTCTGAAGCTTTCTTT
CASGPGQNSEAFF
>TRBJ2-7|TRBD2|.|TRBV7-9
TGTGCCAGCAGCTTGCCGACTAGCGGGAGAATCGAGCAGTACTTC
CASSLPTSGRIEQYF
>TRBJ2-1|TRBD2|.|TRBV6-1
TGTGCCAGCAGTGCAAGCGGGAGGGCCGTTAATGAGCAGTTCTTC
CASSASGRAVNEQFF
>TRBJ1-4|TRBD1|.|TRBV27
TGTGCCAGCAGCTTGACAGGGGCTAATGAAAAACTGTTTTTT
CASSLTGANEKLFF
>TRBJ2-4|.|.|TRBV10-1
TGCGCCAGCAGTGATGGGGGAGCCAAAAACATTCAGTACTTC
CASSDGGAKNIQYF
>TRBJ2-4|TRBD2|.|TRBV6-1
TGTGCCAGCAGTGAACAGACTAGCCCTCTCGGCATTCAGTACTTC
CASSEQTSPLGIQYF
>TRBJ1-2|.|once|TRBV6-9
TGTGCCAGCAGTTATTCGTCGGGAAACTATGGCTACACCTTC
CASSYSSGNYGYTF
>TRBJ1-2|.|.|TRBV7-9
TGTGCCAGCAGCTCGGCCAAGGACACCTTAAACTATGGCTACACCTTC
CASSSAKDTLNYGYTF
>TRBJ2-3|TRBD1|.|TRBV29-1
TGCAGCGTTGAAGGCCTCCGACAGGGGAGGAGCGCAGATACGCAGTATTTT
CSVEGLRQGRSADTQYF
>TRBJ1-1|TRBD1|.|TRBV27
TGTGCCAGCAGTGAACAGGGGGTCCCTGAAGCTTTCTTT
CASSEQGVPEAFF
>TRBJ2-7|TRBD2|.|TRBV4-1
TGCGCCAGCAGCCAACCCGGGGACTACCCTACCTACGAGCAGTACTTC
CASSQPGDYPTYEQYF
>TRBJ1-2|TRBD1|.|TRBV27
TGTGCCAGCAGTCCCGGGACAGGGGGCCTCTTAAATGGCTACACCTTC
CASSPGTGGLLNGYTF
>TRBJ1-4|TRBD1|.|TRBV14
TGTGCCAGCAGCCCCCGACCCTCGACAGGGACGTATGAAAAACTGTTTTTT
CASSPRPSTGTYEKLFF
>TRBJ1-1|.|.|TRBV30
TGTGCCTGGAGTGCCAGTTCGGGCACTGAAGCTTTCTTT
CAWSASSGTEAFF
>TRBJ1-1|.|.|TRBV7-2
TGTGCCAGCAGCCTGGTTAGCACTGAAGCTTTCTTT
CASSLVSTEAFF
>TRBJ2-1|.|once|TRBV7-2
TGTGCCAGCAGCTTAACGGCATCTAGGGGGACTAATGAGCAGTTCTTC
CASSLTASRGTNEQFF
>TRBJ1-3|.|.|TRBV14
TGTGCCAGCAGCGACTATTATGGAAACACCATATATTTT
CASSDYYGNTIYF
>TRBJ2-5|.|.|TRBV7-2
TGTGCCAGCAGCCAGGTTCATCCCGGGGAGACCCAGTACTTC
CASSQVHPGETQYF